These 29 T cell receptor beta chains were sequenced from one sample in a study of T cell changes during pregnancy in multiple sclerosis. TCRdb keeps only in-frame clones here, not all; method: immunoSEQ multiplex PCR. Seen here are about 34,000 clones, approximately 90% observed once, and the top ten hold roughly 3.5%. The starting material was CD8+ T cells from peripheral blood mononuclear cells, obtained in the third trimester of pregnancy. These receptors all come from a female donor with multiple sclerosis, enrolled in a pregnancy study.

This chain uses TRBV19 with TRBJ2-5; tentative D call: TRBD2 (6 bases). Germline CDR1 LNHDA, CDR2 SQIVND (reference sequence). The CDR3 has 16 residues. The V end lost 5 bases, the J end lost 4 bases, and 20 bases lay between the germline ends. The CDR3 loop is CASSLEAGLVGETQYF. The CDR3 DNA reads as TGTGCCAGTAGTCTCGAGGCGGGACTCGTGGGAGAGACCCAGTACTTC.

The chain couples TRBV19 to TRBJ1-2, with 11 bases aligning to TRBD1. The V segment lost 6 bases and the J segment 4 bases; nucleotides outside the gene matches: 7. This CDR3 has 15 residues. Germline V CDR1 and CDR2: LNHDA, SQIVND (reference sequence). CDR3 sequence (DNA): TGTGCCAGTAGACCCGGGACAGGGGGAATCTATGGCTACACCTTC. It is translated as CASRPGTGGIYGYTF. Together with reference TRBV19 and TRBJ1-2, the CDR3 gives the full variable domain: DGGITQSPKYLFRKEGQNVTLSCEQNLNHDAMYWYRQDPGQGLRLIYYSQIVNDFQKGDIAEGYSVSREKKESFPLTVTSAQKNPTAFYLCASRPGTGGIYGYTFGSGTRLTVV.

The gene calls are TRBV4-1 and TRBJ2-3; D gene unclear. The germline V gene has CDR1 MGHRA and CDR2 YSYEKL. Trimming left V 3 bases short and J 5 bases short, with 6 bases between. The CDR3 loop spans 12 amino acids. CDR3 coding DNA: TGCGCCAGCAGCCAGGTCGGAGATACGCAGTATTTT. It translates to CASSQVGDTQYF.

The chain has TRBV11-2 and TRBJ1-6; possible D gene TRBD1, 5 bases. V shed 3 bases and J shed 7 bases, with 10 bases lying between them. The CDR3 is made up of 14 amino acids. Germline V CDR1 and CDR2: SGHAT, FQNNGV. For the CDR3, the DNA is TGTGCCAGCAGCTTCGGGGGAGGCAATTCACCCCTCCACTTT. It specifies CASSFGGGNSPLHF.

As concerns this clone: The sample has other DNA sequences that encode this CDR3 too. This rearrangement joins TRBV6-5 to TRBJ1-5; D unresolved. The ends were cut back, 0 bases at V and 0 bases at J, with 6 bases in the middle. In germline, CDR1 is MNHEY, CDR2 SVGAGI. The CDR3 has 15 amino acids. CDR3 region: CASSYSTGSNQPQHF. The CDR3 DNA is TGTGCCAGCAGTTACTCGACGGGTAGCAATCAGCCCCAGCATTTT.

V is TRBV4-1 and J is TRBJ2-1; TRBD1 agrees at 11 bases. With 4 bases clipped from V and 2 bases from J, the junction kept 4 bases outside the gene matches. Germline assignment: CDR1 MGHRA and CDR2 YSYEKL. The CDR3 extends over 16 amino acids. The CDR3 loop is CASSLRTGGPYNEQFF. The CDR3 DNA reads as TGCGCCAGCAGCCTCAGGACAGGGGGCCCCTACAATGAGCAGTTCTTC.

The J gene is TRBJ2-3, the V gene TRBV4-1; TRBD2 aligns across 9 bases. Germline CDR1 and CDR2: MGHRA and YSYEKL. J gave up 4 bases and V 0 bases, and 5 bases lay outside the gene matches. CDR3 length: 16 residues. DNA of the CDR3: TGCGCCAGCAGCCAAGAAGAGGGCGGGGGGGCAGATACGCAGTATTTT. The encoded protein is CASSQEEGGGADTQYF.

The rearrangement links TRBV6-5 to TRBJ2-5, with a weak D call TRBD2 (5 bases). CDR1 MNHEY and CDR2 SVGAGI come from the germline V gene. V dropped 0 bases and J dropped 4 bases, with 12 bases sitting between them. The CDR3 covers 15 residues. This chain's CDR3 is CASSYSLLVGETQYF. The DNA of the CDR3 is TGTGCCAGCAGTTACTCGTTACTAGTAGGAGAGACCCAGTACTTC.

Here the CDR3 DNA reads TGCGCCAGCAGCCAAACGGGGGATACGCAGTATTTT. Protein: CASSQTGDTQYF. This chain joins TRBV4-1 and TRBJ2-3, with a weak D call TRBD2 (5 bases). CDR3 length: 12 residues. In germline, CDR1 is MGHRA, CDR2 YSYEKL. Deletions cut 2 bases from V and 6 bases from J, with 6 bases between.

The chain is built from TRBV29-1 and TRBJ2-7, with 7 bases fitting TRBD2. Trimming at V came to 4 bases and at J to 6 bases, leaving 12 bases not matched to a gene. The CDR3 runs to 14 residues. The V gene's germline CDR1 is SQVTM and CDR2 ANQGSEA. The CDR3 coding sequence is TGCAGCGTTGGGGTACTAGCGCGGAGAGGCGAGCAGTACTTC. Translation: CSVGVLARRGEQYF.

The V call is TRBV5-6, the J call TRBJ2-1; 12 nucleotides agree with TRBD2. Germline CDR1 is SGHDT and CDR2 is YYEEEE. The CDR3 runs 15 residues. Trimming at V came to 0 bases and at J to 10 bases, leaving 5 bases not matched to a gene. Here the CDR3 DNA reads TGTGCCAGCAGCTTGGCTAGCGGGGGGGCCTGGGAGCAGTTCTTC. Its translation is CASSLASGGAWEQFF.

The rearrangement links TRBV4-2 to TRBJ1-2; D is perhaps TRBD1 (6 bases). The CDR3 has 13 amino acids. Deletions cut 5 bases from V and 4 bases from J, with 11 bases between. Germline V lookup: CDR1 LGHNA, CDR2 YNFKEQ. CDR3: CASSEVGAYGYTF. CDR3 DNA: TGTGCCAGCAGCGAAGTGGGGGCCTATGGCTACACCTTC.

There are a few counts of this clone. This chain links TRBV7-2 with TRBJ1-6; tentative D call: TRBD1 (5 bases). This CDR3 has 16 amino acids. In germline, CDR1 is SGHTA, CDR2 FQGNSA. Trimming removed 3 bases from V and 0 bases from J, with 9 bases in between. The CDR3 loop is CASSFTTASYNSPLHF. For the CDR3, the DNA is TGTGCCAGCAGCTTTACGACAGCCTCCTATAATTCACCCCTCCACTTT.

The chain combines TRBV9 with TRBJ2-7; D may be TRBD2 (6 bases). The germline V gene encodes CDR1 SGDLS and CDR2 YYNGEE. Trimming took 3 bases from V and 5 from J, leaving 9 bases between them. CDR3 size: 12 residues. This chain's CDR3 is CASSAERDEQYF. The CDR3 DNA reads as TGTGCCAGCAGCGCCGAGCGGGACGAGCAGTACTTC.

This chain connects TRBV29-1 to TRBJ2-2; D possibly corresponds to TRBD1 (5 bases). The V end lost 7 bases, the J end lost 8 bases, and 17 bases lay between the germline ends. Germline CDR1 and CDR2: SQVTM and ANQGSEA. The CDR3 runs 13 residues. The CDR3 coding sequence is TGCAGCGCCACCCCGGTGGGGCGTGGGGAGCTGTTTTTT. Translating gives CSATPVGRGELFF.

This clone was counted once. The chain links TRBV11-2 to TRBJ2-4, with 8 bases fitting TRBD1. The CDR3 loop spans 14 amino acids. The trim removed 1 base at V and 6 bases at J, leaving 2 bases unmatched. CDR1 and CDR2 from the germline V gene are SGHAT and FQNNGV. Here the CDR3 reads CASSLGQGINIQYF. CDR3 sequence (DNA): TGTGCCAGCAGCTTAGGACAGGGGATAAACATTCAGTACTTC.

The CDR3 DNA sequence: TGTGCCAGCAGTTACAGAGGAACCGGGGAGCTGTTTTTT. Amino acid sequence: CASSYRGTGELFF. This chain joins TRBV6-5 and TRBJ2-2, with no clear D. This CDR3 is 13 amino acids long. Germline values: CDR1 MNHEY, CDR2 SVGAGI. Trimming pared 2 bases from V and 5 bases from J, leaving 6 bases between.

V usage is TRBV5-1 and J usage is TRBJ2-7; 11 bases fit TRBD1. Trimming took 7 bases from V and 2 from J; bases not matched to a gene: 5. Germline CDR1 and CDR2: SGHRS and YFSETQ. The CDR3 is 14 amino acids. The CDR3 here is CASLPGQGAYEQYF. The CDR3 nucleotides read TGCGCCAGCCTTCCGGGACAGGGGGCCTACGAGCAGTACTTC. Drawing the rest from reference TRBV5-1 and TRBJ2-7, the complete variable domain is KAGVTQTPRYLIKTRGQQVTLSCSPISGHRSVSWYQQTPGQGLQFLFEYFSETQRNKGNFPGRFSGRQFSNSRSEMNVSTLELGDSALYLCASLPGQGAYEQYFGPGTRLTVT.

The rearrangement joins TRBV11-2 to TRBJ1-4, with 9 bases fitting TRBD1. V shed 4 bases, J shed 6 bases, and the junction held 12 bases outside the gene matches. The V gene's germline CDR1 is SGHAT and CDR2 FQNNGV. This CDR3 spans 17 amino acids. For the CDR3, the DNA is TGTGCCAGCAGCTCATCGACAGGGGGGGTCTTTCATGAAAAACTGTTTTTT. This translates into CASSSSTGGVFHEKLFF.

The genes are TRBV9 and TRBJ1-2, with D tentatively TRBD1 (6 bases). Germline V gene data show CDR1 as SGDLS and CDR2 as YYNGEE. Trimming took off 0 bases at V and 8 bases at J, with 8 bases between the two ends. The CDR3 spans 12 residues. The CDR3 sequence is CASSVDRDGYTF. The CDR3 DNA sequence: TGTGCCAGCAGCGTAGACAGGGACGGCTACACCTTC.

The chain has TRBV4-3 and TRBJ2-1, with 10 bases lining up with TRBD2. Germline V gene lookup returns CDR1 LGHNA and CDR2 YSLEER. CDR3 size: 20 residues. Losses at the gene ends were 0 bases for V and 10 bases for J; bases not matched to a gene: 21. CDR3 bases: TGCGCCAGCAGCCAAGATCCGGCTAGCGGGGGCATATTGCCTAGGAGGGAGCAGTTCTTC. Translated, it gives CASSQDPASGGILPRREQFF.

This clone was recorded once. The chain couples TRBV5-6 to TRBJ2-3, with a tentative D call TRBD1 (6 bases). The CDR3 length is 13 residues. Trimming pared 5 bases from V and 0 bases from J, leaving 7 bases between. The germline gives CDR1 SGHDT, CDR2 YYEEEE. CDR3 nucleotides: TGTGCCAGCAGACAGGGTAGCACAGATACGCAGTATTTT. Protein sequence: CASRQGSTDTQYF.

The gene calls are TRBV6-4 and TRBJ2-1; TRBD1 is a possible D gene (7 bases). CDR3 length: 15 residues. In germline, CDR1 is MRHNA, CDR2 SNTAGT. Trimming stripped 6 bases from V and 5 bases from J, with 17 bases between. CDR3 sequence reads: CASSQGGLKNNEQFF. The DNA of the CDR3 is TGTGCCAGCAGCCAGGGGGGCCTTAAAAACAATGAGCAGTTCTTC.

This sequence joins TRBV2 and TRBJ2-1; tentative D call: TRBD2 (7 bases). Germline CDR1 reads SNHLY; CDR2 reads FYNNEI. V gave up 3 bases and J gave up 0 bases, with 18 bases separating them. The CDR3 has 18 amino acids. CDR3 protein: CASSDGGLGLSSYNEQFF. As DNA, the CDR3 is TGTGCCAGCAGTGACGGGGGGCTTGGACTGAGCTCCTACAATGAGCAGTTCTTC.

This chain connects TRBV4-3 to TRBJ2-7; D is ambiguous. Germline lookup yields CDR1 LGHNA and CDR2 YSLEER. Deletions cut 4 bases from V and 2 bases from J, with 21 bases between. There are 17 residues in the CDR3. This CDR3 reads CASSPRIISGSTYEQYF. DNA for the CDR3: TGCGCCAGCAGCCCTAGAATAATATCTGGGTCCACCTACGAGCAGTACTTC.

The J gene is TRBJ1-1, the V gene TRBV4-1; a possible D gene is TRBD1 (6 bases). V was shortened by 3 bases and J by 1 base, with 12 bases between the two germline ends. The CDR3 runs 15 residues. CDR1 and CDR2 (germline): MGHRA, YSYEKL. CDR3 sequence (DNA): TGCGCCAGCAGCCAGGCGAGGGGGAGGAACACTGAAGCTTTCTTT. Translation gives CASSQARGRNTEAFF.

This clone has just a few counts. This chain connects TRBV9 to TRBJ1-1, with 8 bases identical to TRBD1. Germline V lookup: CDR1 SGDLS, CDR2 YYNGEE. The V and J ends lost 4 bases and 8 bases, in that order; junction bases with no gene match: 10. There are 14 residues in the CDR3. CDR3 DNA: TGTGCCAGCAGCCCCTTTGACAGGGGTAACGAAGCTTTCTTT. It yields the protein CASSPFDRGNEAFF. The complete variable domain, with remaining parts taken from reference TRBV9 and TRBJ1-1, reads DSGVTQTPKHLITATGQRVTLRCSPRSGDLSVYWYQQSLDQGLQFLIQYYNGEERAKGNILERFSAQQFPDLHSELNLSSLELGDSALYFCASSPFDRGNEAFFGQGTRLTVV.

The V and J genes are TRBV10-3 and TRBJ2-3, with unresolved D. Between the trimmed V and J ends, which lost 0 bases and 0 bases, there was a span of 10 bases. Germline CDR1 ENHRY, CDR2 SYGVKD. This CDR3 is built from 16 residues. This CDR3 is CAISESAADSTDTQYF. The DNA of the CDR3 is TGTGCCATCAGTGAGTCGGCGGCAGATAGCACAGATACGCAGTATTTT.

This sequence joins TRBV6-1 and TRBJ2-7; 10 bases agree with TRBD1. V lost 1 base to trimming and J lost 5 bases; unmatched junction nucleotides: 11. The CDR3 is made up of 17 amino acids. Germline CDR1 MNHNS, CDR2 SASEGT. CDR3 loop: CASSEGLPGQGIHEQYF. The CDR3 DNA is TGTGCCAGCAGTGAAGGGTTACCGGGACAGGGGATCCACGAGCAGTACTTC.